These 8 T cell receptor beta chains were sequenced from one sample in a study of T cells after somatic rescue of genetic block. TCRdb's table, derived via immunoSEQ multiplex PCR, lists solely in-frame clones and lacks some. There are tens of thousands of clones in the sample; around 90% occur only once, and 1.6% lies in the top ten. Sequenced material: peripheral blood mononuclear cells (PBMCs). Every receptor here comes from a woman aged 18-29 years.

This clone was seen a few times. The chain uses TRBV7-8 and TRBJ2-3; 10 positions match TRBD2. The CDR3 runs 17 residues. The J segment lost 2 bases and the V segment lost 4 bases, leaving 9 bases of the junction unmatched. Germline V lookup: CDR1 SGHVS, CDR2 FQNEAQ. This CDR3 is CASSWASGSSVTDTQYF. The CDR3 bases are TGTGCCAGCAGCTGGGCTAGCGGGAGTTCCGTCACAGATACGCAGTATTTT.

The J gene is TRBJ2-2, the V gene TRBV5-4; no reliable D call. Germline V gene data show CDR1 as SGHNT and CDR2 as YYREEE (reference sequence). The CDR3 runs 15 residues. V dropped 0 bases and J dropped 0 bases, with 6 bases sitting between them. As DNA, the CDR3 is TGTGCCAGCAGCTTGGCAGGACCGAACACCGGGGAGCTGTTTTTT. Translated, it gives CASSLAGPNTGELFF.

V is TRBV4-2 and J is TRBJ2-5, with D possibly being TRBD2 (7 bases). V dropped 4 bases and J dropped 4 bases, with 19 bases sitting between them. This CDR3 contains 16 residues. Germline values: CDR1 LGHNA, CDR2 YNFKEQ. CDR3 loop: CASSPWGRENLETQYF. CDR3 nucleotide sequence: TGTGCCAGCAGCCCCTGGGGGCGGGAGAATTTAGAGACCCAGTACTTC.

V is TRBV28 and J is TRBJ2-7, with 7 bases fitting TRBD1. Losses at the gene ends were 6 bases for V and 5 bases for J; bases not matched to a gene: 7. The CDR3 totals 13 residues. Looked up from germline, CDR1 is MDHEN and CDR2 is SYDVKM. The CDR3 region is CASRRQGSHEQYF. CDR3 nucleotides: TGTGCCAGCAGAAGACAGGGTTCACACGAGCAGTACTTC. The full variable domain, with the rest looked up from reference TRBV28 and TRBJ2-7, is DVKVTQSSRYLVKRTGEKVFLECVQDMDHENMFWYRQDPGLGLRLIYFSYDVKMKEKGDIPEGYSVSREKKERFSLILESASTNQTSMYLCASRRQGSHEQYFGPGTRLTVT.

The rearrangement uses TRBV20-1 and TRBJ2-3, with D unclear. Trimming took 3 bases from V and 6 from J, leaving 4 bases between them. This CDR3 has 10 amino acids. Germline values: CDR1 DFQATT, CDR2 SNEGSKA (reference sequence). The CDR3 DNA sequence: TGCAGTGCTAGTCTTGATACGCAGTATTTT. Residues: CSASLDTQYF.

This clone was recorded only once. The rearrangement joins TRBV7-9 to TRBJ1-2; D ambiguous. CDR1 and CDR2 (germline): SEHNR, FQNEAQ (reference sequence). V was clipped by 5 bases and J by 8 bases, with 21 bases between them. The CDR3 totals 15 residues. The CDR3 region has the DNA TGTGCCAGCAGCCTTGAGCTTCGGGGTGAAGGCGGCTACACCTTC. This encodes CASSLELRGEGGYTF.

The V call is TRBV6-1, the J call TRBJ1-2; no reliable D call. From germline, CDR1 is MNHNS and CDR2 SASEGT. V was trimmed by 6 bases and J by 5 bases, leaving 16 bases between them. The CDR3 extends over 14 amino acids. The chain's CDR3 is CASRGTWVRYGYTF. CDR3 sequence (DNA): TGTGCCAGCAGGGGAACTTGGGTCCGATATGGCTACACCTTC.

This clone has only one observation. The V and J genes are TRBV28 and TRBJ2-7, with a weak D call TRBD2 (6 bases). The CDR3 has 16 amino acids. V dropped 5 bases and J dropped 4 bases, with 21 bases sitting between them. CDR1 and CDR2 (germline): MDHEN, SYDVKM. In DNA form, the CDR3 reads TGTGCCAGCAGTCAACCGGGGGTTTCGCTGAAATACGAGCAGTACTTC. Translating gives CASSQPGVSLKYEQYF.